In its sample, the clone carrying this T cell receptor (beta chain) was seen once. The entry originates in a study of OX40 agonist ivuxolimab in advanced cancers. Generated by immunoSEQ multiplex PCR, the TCRdb table keeps only in-frame clones and is missing some. Here the sample spans 76,000 or so clones, roughly nine tenths being singletons. V shed 6 bases and J shed 4 bases, with 21 bases lying between them. The length of the CDR3 is 16 residues. The V gene's germline CDR1 is MDHEN and CDR2 SYDVKM. The TCR was taken from an adult with an advanced solid tumor such as melanoma, head and neck, liver or kidney cancer. The rearrangement uses TRBV28 and TRBJ1-2; a weak D match, TRBD1 (5 bases). The specimen comprised CD4+ or CD8+ T cells sorted from blood, sampled in a trial of the OX40 agonist ivuxolimab. This CDR3 reads CASRSAGFGELYGYTF. In DNA form, the CDR3 reads TGTGCCAGCAGATCAGCAGGGTTCGGCGAACTCTATGGCTACACCTTC.